The 11 T cell receptor beta chains listed next were all sequenced from one sample in a study of response to subunit inactivated influenza vaccine. MiXCR, run by TCRdb on the RT-PCR reads, gives a single entry per CDR3 protein. The sample consists of about 700,000 distinct CDR3 sequences, approximately 15% of them appearing once. Sequencing was performed on PBMCs from blood, taken around 15 days before vaccination. These receptors originate from a man aged 45 to 65 who received an inactivated influenza vaccine.

This clonotype has a handful of counts. The rearrangement joins TRBV12-3 or TRBV12-4 to TRBJ1-1; a weak D match, TRBD1 (5 bases). This CDR3 has 12 residues. V was clipped by 4 bases and J by 4 bases, with 7 bases between them. The CDR3 DNA follows: TGTGCCAGCAGTTGGGGGAGCACTGAAGCTTTCTTT. Amino acids: CASSWGSTEAFF.

This rearrangement joins TRBV5-1 to TRBJ2-7; D unresolved. Trimming stripped 1 base from V and 4 bases from J, with 9 bases between. Per the germline V gene, CDR1 is SGHRS and CDR2 is YFSETQ. The CDR3 runs 13 residues. CDR3 residues: CASSLRPVYEQYF. The CDR3 DNA reads TGCGCCAGCAGCTTGAGGCCAGTATACGAGCAGTACTTC.

The genes are TRBV5-1 and TRBJ2-3; possible D gene TRBD2, 6 bases. The CDR3 totals 16 residues. The V gene lost 4 bases and the J gene lost 0 bases, with 15 bases spanning the gap. CDR1 and CDR2 (germline): SGHRS, YFSETQ. The DNA for the CDR3 is TGCGCCAGCAGCCCCGCGGGGAGCGGGAGCACAGATACGCAGTATTTT. It is translated as CASSPAGSGSTDTQYF.

The chain has TRBV20-1 and TRBJ1-4; D unresolved. The germline V and J ends were trimmed by 0 bases and 7 bases, with 15 bases remaining between them. CDR1 is DFQATT and CDR2 is SNEGSKA in the germline V gene (reference sequence). The CDR3 contains 15 residues. In nucleotides, the CDR3 is TGCAGTGCTAGAGACAGCCATTACGGGAGTGAAAAACTGTTTTTT. As protein: CSARDSHYGSEKLFF.

The rearrangement links TRBV5-1 to TRBJ1-2; tentatively, D is TRBD1 (6 bases). This CDR3 region has 15 residues. Germline V lookup: CDR1 SGHRS, CDR2 YFSETQ. Trimming took off 5 bases at V and 7 bases at J, with 21 bases between the two ends. The CDR3 DNA reads TGCGCCAGCAGGGAGACAGGAGGCAGCGTCCGTGGCTACACCTTC. Translated, it gives CASRETGGSVRGYTF. Variable domain in full (rest from reference TRBV5-1 and TRBJ1-2): KAGVTQTPRYLIKTRGQQVTLSCSPISGHRSVSWYQQTPGQGLQFLFEYFSETQRNKGNFPGRFSGRQFSNSRSEMNVSTLELGDSALYLCASRETGGSVRGYTFGSGTRLTVV.

This clonotype was observed a handful of times. This chain uses TRBV7-9 with TRBJ2-1; the D call may be TRBD1 or TRBD2 (6 bases each). Germline lookup yields CDR1 SEHNR and CDR2 FQNEAQ (reference sequence). There are 16 residues in the CDR3. Deletions cut 2 bases from V and 0 bases from J, with 11 bases between. In nucleotides, the CDR3 is TGTGCCAGCAGCTTATTGGGGGGCTTCTCCTACAATGAGCAGTTCTTC. Its translation is CASSLLGGFSYNEQFF.

This chain joins TRBV30 and TRBJ2-2, with 10 bases identical to TRBD1. Losses at the gene ends were 5 bases for V and 3 bases for J; bases not matched to a gene: 3. Germline values: CDR1 GTSNPN, CDR2 SVGIG (reference sequence). CDR3 size: 14 residues. CDR3 amino acids: CAWVGQGYTGELFF. The CDR3, as DNA: TGTGCCTGGGTGGGACAGGGGTACACCGGGGAGCTGTTTTTT. Full variable domain (missing parts from reference TRBV30 and TRBJ2-2): SQTIHQWPATLVQPVGSPLSLECTVEGTSNPNLYWYRQAAGRGLQLLFYSVGIGQISSEVPQNLSASRPQDRQFILSSKKLLLSDSGFYLCAWVGQGYTGELFFGEGSRLTVL.

This clonotype was observed a handful of times. V gene TRBV14 combines with J gene TRBJ2-5; TRBD2 matches 12 bases. The CDR3 is 15 residues long. Trimming cost V 3 bases and J 5 bases; bases outside gene matches: 4. CDR1 is SGHDN, CDR2 FVKESK, per germline. The CDR3 loop is CASSQRLAGEETQYF. CDR3 DNA sequence: TGTGCCAGCAGCCAGCGACTAGCGGGGGAGGAGACCCAGTACTTC.

This clonotype turned up a few times. This chain joins TRBV6-2 or TRBV6-3 and TRBJ1-5; no reliable D call. The CDR3 has 16 amino acids. Trimming pared 9 bases from V and 0 bases from J, leaving 18 bases between. CDR1 and CDR2 from the germline V gene are MNHEY and SVGEGT. The CDR3 DNA reads as TGTGCCAGTCGGGAAGTTTGGGGAAATAGCAATCAGCCCCAGCATTTT. Translated: CASREVWGNSNQPQHF.

This clonotype showed up just a few times. This sequence joins TRBV3-1 and TRBJ1-2, with a weak D call TRBD1 (6 bases). Deletions cut 1 base from V and 4 bases from J, with 19 bases between. This CDR3 is 17 amino acids long. Looked up from germline, CDR1 is LGHDT and CDR2 is YNNKEL (reference sequence). This CDR3 is CASSQVPGAASFYGYTF. Here the CDR3 DNA reads TGTGCCAGCAGCCAAGTCCCAGGGGCGGCATCCTTCTATGGCTACACCTTC.

This clonotype was picked up many times. This chain uses TRBV3-1 with TRBJ1-1; D not certain. Germline CDR1 reads LGHDT; CDR2 reads YNNKEL (reference sequence). Trimming left V 1 base short and J 1 base short, with 10 bases between. The CDR3 is made up of 15 amino acids. The CDR3 DNA reads as TGTGCCAGCAGCCAAGTATGGGAGGCGAACACTGAAGCTTTCTTT. This sequence encodes CASSQVWEANTEAFF. Full variable domain (rest looked up from reference TRBV3-1 and TRBJ1-1): DTAVSQTPKYLVTQMGNDKSIKCEQNLGHDTMYWYKQDSKKFLKIMFSYNNKELIINETVPNRFSPKSPDKAHLNLHINSLELGDSAVYFCASSQVWEANTEAFFGQGTRLTVV.